This TCR beta chain was obtained from a study of cytomegalovirus exposure and HLA in healthy donors. Study observations and caveats: Rarity marked most TCR sequences, yet some public TCRs occurred in many donors.

60 Vbeta and 13 Jbeta primers were used in PCR. Here immunoSEQ multiplex PCR was the method, and the copy in TCRdb shows in-frame clones only, minus some. The sample has around 140,000 clones, approximately 82% seen once. This clone was seen just once. Its matching antigen is unknown. This CDR3 comprises 15 residues. CDR1 and CDR2 from the germline V gene are SEHNR and FQNEAQ (reference sequence). V lost 3 bases, J lost 3 bases, and 12 bases lay in between. The sequence came from a woman aged 60 to 75 in good health and CMV-seropositive. The V call is TRBV7-9, the J call TRBJ2-1; D is unresolved. The sequencing sample was made of PBMCs. The CDR3 spells CASSFSADYYNEQFF. The CDR3 DNA sequence: TGTGCCAGCAGCTTTTCGGCGGATTACTACAATGAGCAGTTCTTC.